This T cell receptor beta chain derives from a study of blood T cell repertoires in COVID-19. Study context: The United States, Italy and Spain supplied acute and convalescent COVID-19 samples.

Original handling: Reference gene primer amplification gave estimated nucleated cell counts. Clones were sequenced by immunoSEQ multiplex PCR, and TCRdb holds only the in-frame ones, with some missing. V, J and clone size derive from that table, while D and trimming were established from the DNA sequence. The table includes roughly 130,000 clones, around 86% detected once. Trimming removed 4 bases from V and 7 bases from J; junction bases left unmatched: 8. The V gene's germline CDR1 is SGHRS and CDR2 YFSETQ. This CDR3 comprises 13 residues. This chain uses TRBV5-1 with TRBJ2-7, with TRBD2 identical over 7 bases. Sequenced input: peripheral blood. The sequence was obtained from a man aged 40-49 years with active or convalescent COVID-19. The DNA for the CDR3 is TGCGCCAGCAGCCCCGGGACTAAAGGTGAGCAGTACTTC. Amino acids: CASSPGTKGEQYF.